These 23 T cell receptor beta chains were all obtained from the same sample, sequenced in a study of PD-1 blockade in classical Hodgkin lymphoma (dated by TCRdb to about 2020). Library prep was done by the immunoSEQ multiplex PCR assay. The table was pulled from immuneACCESS by TCRdb, which kept in-frame rearrangements only. Such tables lose some clones; where checked, under half of the loss comes from unresolved V genes, and the rest has no known cause. The sample data list about 100,000 clones, and approximately 88% of these were observed just once. The top ten constitute less than 15% of the sample. Taken with the paper, the label for time point translates to: cycle 1 day 1 (C1D1), immediately before nivolumab initiation. Every trial patient had relapsed after autologous stem cell transplantation, and cohorts A, B and C differed in prior brentuximab vedotin exposure. The sequencing here drew on peripheral blood mononuclear cells (PBMCs), taken at baseline. The receptor source for this set is a human donor with classical Hodgkin lymphoma.

The V gene is TRBV5-6, the J gene TRBJ2-5; D unresolved. Trimming pared 0 bases from V and 2 bases from J, leaving 5 bases between. Germline V gives CDR1 SGHDT, CDR2 YYEEEE. This CDR3 is built from 13 residues. The CDR3, as DNA: TGTGCCAGCAGCTTGGTGGGTCAAGAGACCCAGTACTTC. Residues: CASSLVGQETQYF.

The gene calls are TRBV28 and TRBJ1-2, with 7 bases identical to TRBD1. The CDR3 loop spans 15 amino acids. Germline V gene lookup returns CDR1 MDHEN and CDR2 SYDVKM. The V segment lost 1 base and the J segment 8 bases; nucleotides outside the gene matches: 10. CDR3 sequence: CASSLSHRGLRGYTF. CDR3 DNA sequence: TGTGCCAGCAGTTTATCCCACAGGGGCCTCCGGGGCTACACCTTC.

The rearrangement joins TRBV5-8 to TRBJ2-7; 8 nucleotides match TRBD1. The V gene end was trimmed by 2 bases and the J gene end by 3 bases; junction bases not matched to a gene: 4. The CDR3 contains 14 residues. Germline V gives CDR1 SGHTS, CDR2 YDEGEE. The CDR3 spells CASSLGTGNYEQYF. CDR3 sequence (DNA): TGTGCCAGCAGCTTAGGGACAGGCAACTACGAGCAGTACTTC.

The chain has TRBV6-1 and TRBJ1-2, with 7 bases fitting TRBD1. Germline values: CDR1 MNHNS, CDR2 SASEGT. This CDR3 region has 13 residues. Trimming took 8 bases from V and 5 from J; bases not matched to a gene: 8. CDR3 residues: CASGGRGSYGYTF. CDR3 nucleotides: TGTGCCAGCGGCGGCAGGGGGTCGTATGGCTACACCTTC.

The chain uses TRBV7-8 and TRBJ2-1; TRBD2 might be the D (6 bases). Germline values: CDR1 SGHVS, CDR2 FQNEAQ. The CDR3 spans 16 residues. V lost 5 bases, J lost 11 bases, and 25 bases lay in between. CDR3 nucleotide sequence: TGTGCCAGCAGCGCTCAGTCGACTAGATTAACAATGAAGCAGTTCTTC. This sequence encodes CASSAQSTRLTMKQFF.

This CDR3 reads CASDLKGYEQFF. CDR3 DNA: TGTGCCAGCGACCTTAAGGGCTATGAGCAGTTCTTC. The rearrangement uses TRBV2 and TRBJ2-1, with D unclear. The CDR3 runs 12 residues. V was clipped by 8 bases and J by 8 bases, with 13 bases between them. Germline CDR1 SNHLY, CDR2 FYNNEI.

The chain recombines TRBV19 with TRBJ1-2; D gene ambiguous. Germline CDR1 LNHDA, CDR2 SQIVND (reference sequence). V lost 10 bases, J lost 0 bases, and 12 bases lay in between. The CDR3 extends over 13 amino acids. The CDR3 reads CATSEWANYGYTF. The CDR3 DNA sequence: TGTGCCACTTCCGAATGGGCTAACTATGGCTACACCTTC.

The chain links TRBV11-1 to TRBJ2-2, with 9 bases fitting TRBD2. Germline values: CDR1 SGHAT, CDR2 FQDESV (reference sequence). J was trimmed by 7 bases and V by 3 bases; bases with no gene match: 9. The CDR3 has 16 residues. CDR3 sequence (DNA): TGTGCCAGCAGCTTTCGACAGCGGGGGGCTAACGGGGAGCTGTTTTTT. Translation: CASSFRQRGANGELFF.

The chain is built from TRBV4-3 and TRBJ2-7, with D possibly being TRBD2 (5 bases). Germline V gene data show CDR1 as LGHNA and CDR2 as YSLEER. The CDR3 has 15 residues. V was pared by 0 bases and J by 0 bases, with 9 bases between. The CDR3 DNA reads TGCGCCAGCAGCCAAGATATAGGGAGCTCCTACGAGCAGTACTTC. Amino acids: CASSQDIGSSYEQYF.

This clone showed up just once. The chain couples TRBV5-4 to TRBJ2-5, with TRBD2 matching over 9 bases. The CDR3 is 14 residues long. Per germline, CDR1 SGHNT and CDR2 YYREEE (reference sequence). The trim removed 0 bases at V and 6 bases at J, leaving 3 bases unmatched. Here the CDR3 reads CASSLGTSEQTQYF. In nucleotides, the CDR3 is TGTGCCAGCAGCTTGGGGACTAGCGAACAGACCCAGTACTTC.

The rearrangement uses TRBV5-1 and TRBJ2-2; 9 nucleotides match TRBD1. Looked up from germline, CDR1 is SGHRS and CDR2 is YFSETQ. With 3 bases clipped from V and 7 bases from J, the junction kept 4 bases outside the gene matches. This CDR3 is built from 14 residues. The CDR3 sequence is CASSWGTGNGELFF. CDR3 DNA: TGCGCCAGCAGCTGGGGGACAGGGAACGGGGAGCTGTTTTTT.

This clone came up once. V is TRBV10-3 and J is TRBJ2-3; 9 bases are a match to TRBD2. This CDR3 is 15 amino acids long. The germline gives CDR1 ENHRY, CDR2 SYGVKD. The V gene end was trimmed by 6 bases and the J gene end by 2 bases; junction bases not matched to a gene: 6. Written as DNA, the CDR3 is TGTGCCATCAGCTCACTAGCGGGCAACACAGATACGCAGTATTTT. Its protein is CAISSLAGNTDTQYF.

The rearrangement uses TRBV19 and TRBJ1-5; TRBD1 might be the D (5 bases). V was trimmed by 1 base and J by 3 bases, leaving 13 bases between them. The CDR3 runs to 16 residues. From germline, CDR1 is LNHDA and CDR2 SQIVND (reference sequence). The CDR3, as DNA: TGTGCCAGTAGTATAGGGGCCGGGACCGTCAATCAGCCCCAGCATTTT. Translated: CASSIGAGTVNQPQHF. Combining the CDR3 with reference TRBV19 and TRBJ1-5 gives the whole variable domain DGGITQSPKYLFRKEGQNVTLSCEQNLNHDAMYWYRQDPGQGLRLIYYSQIVNDFQKGDIAEGYSVSREKKESFPLTVTSAQKNPTAFYLCASSIGAGTVNQPQHFGDGTRLSIL.

The chain joins TRBV6-1 to TRBJ1-5; TRBD1 is a possible D gene (6 bases). With 2 bases removed from V and 1 base from J, the gap between germline ends came to 15 bases. Germline values: CDR1 MNHNS, CDR2 SASEGT. This CDR3 spans 17 amino acids. CDR3 amino acids: CASSERAGAPSNQPQHF. The CDR3 DNA reads TGTGCCAGCAGTGAAAGGGCAGGGGCTCCGAGCAATCAGCCCCAGCATTTT.

This rearrangement joins TRBV5-6 to TRBJ2-3; TRBD2 is a possible D gene (6 bases). The germline V and J ends were trimmed by 6 bases and 4 bases, with 12 bases remaining between them. Germline CDR1 reads SGHDT; CDR2 reads YYEEEE. The CDR3 is made up of 13 amino acids. CDR3 sequence: CASTRREADTQYF. In nucleotides, the CDR3 is TGTGCCAGCACTAGGAGGGAAGCAGATACGCAGTATTTT.

The chain employs TRBV18 and TRBJ1-2; perhaps TRBD1 as D (5 bases). The V gene's germline CDR1 is KGHSH and CDR2 LQKENI. Trimming removed 3 bases from V and 4 bases from J, with 9 bases in between. This CDR3 is built from 13 residues. DNA of the CDR3: TGTGCCAGCTCACCGACAGACTCCTATGGCTACACCTTC. It codes for CASSPTDSYGYTF.

The rearrangement links TRBV30 to TRBJ1-3; no clear D gene. V dropped 3 bases and J dropped 2 bases, with 8 bases sitting between them. CDR3 length: 13 residues. Germline CDR1 and CDR2: GTSNPN and SVGIG (reference sequence). The CDR3 DNA sequence: TGTGCCTGGAGCGCCGGGGCTGGAAACACCATATATTTT. It yields the protein CAWSAGAGNTIYF.

This clone occurred a few times. This rearrangement joins TRBV10-3 to TRBJ1-1, with TRBD1 matching 10 bases. The CDR3 totals 13 residues. CDR1 is ENHRY and CDR2 is SYGVKD in the germline V gene. The V segment lost 10 bases and the J segment 1 base; nucleotides outside the gene matches: 3. The CDR3 nucleotides are TGTGCCACCGGGACAGGGGCGAACACTGAAGCTTTCTTT. Amino acid sequence: CATGTGANTEAFF.

The chain couples TRBV5-1 to TRBJ2-5; D is uncertain. The CDR3 runs to 15 residues. Deletions cut 4 bases from V and 1 base from J, with 14 bases between. CDR1 and CDR2 (germline): SGHRS, YFSETQ. The DNA of the CDR3 is TGCGCCAGCAGCGGACGTGGGGAACCCCAAGAGACCCAGTACTTC. Translation gives CASSGRGEPQETQYF. Full variable domain (remainder filled in from reference TRBV5-1 and TRBJ2-5): KAGVTQTPRYLIKTRGQQVTLSCSPISGHRSVSWYQQTPGQGLQFLFEYFSETQRNKGNFPGRFSGRQFSNSRSEMNVSTLELGDSALYLCASSGRGEPQETQYFGPGTRLLVL.

In this sample, this clone turned up a few times. This sequence joins TRBV6-1 and TRBJ2-2, with 10 positions matching TRBD2. CDR1 is MNHNS and CDR2 is SASEGT in the germline V gene. The CDR3 is 17 amino acids. The junction had 12 bases not matched to a gene; V was cut back by 4 bases and J by 7 bases. The CDR3 DNA reads TGTGCCAGCAGTGTACGCCTAGGGACTAGCGCGGTCGGGGAGCTGTTTTTT. Its protein is CASSVRLGTSAVGELFF.

This clone was seen a few times. The CDR3 is CASSSGSAYEQYF. The CDR3 DNA is TGTGCCAGCAGTTCCGGCTCGGCCTACGAGCAGTACTTC. The V and J genes are TRBV13 and TRBJ2-7, with D hard to call. Looked up from germline, CDR1 is PRHDT and CDR2 is FYEKMQ (reference sequence). Trimming left V 6 bases short and J 2 bases short, with 11 bases between. This CDR3 spans 13 amino acids.

This clone was picked up many times. This sequence joins TRBV4-2 and TRBJ1-4; 8 bases agree with TRBD1. CDR3 length: 15 amino acids. CDR1 and CDR2 from the germline V gene are LGHNA and YNFKEQ. Trimming took 4 bases from V and 8 from J; bases not matched to a gene: 9. This CDR3 is CASSPLHRGGEKLFF. CDR3 nucleotide sequence: TGTGCCAGCAGCCCCTTACACAGGGGGGGCGAAAAACTGTTTTTT.

The V and J genes are TRBV2 and TRBJ2-7, with D possibly being TRBD1 (6 bases). Trimming pared 7 bases from V and 0 bases from J, leaving 13 bases between. Germline assignment: CDR1 SNHLY and CDR2 FYNNEI. The CDR3 extends over 14 amino acids. CDR3 protein: CASTGDASSYEQYF. The CDR3 DNA is TGTGCCAGCACAGGGGACGCGAGCTCCTACGAGCAGTACTTC.